This TCR beta chain was recorded in a study of blood T cell repertoires in COVID-19. Per the original methods: Reference gene primer amplification gave estimated nucleated cell counts. Data came from immunoSEQ multiplex PCR; TCRdb stores just in-frame clones and leaves some out. The DNA was the basis for D and trimming; V, J and clone size are from that table. Of about 81,000 clones listed, under 85% are singletons. The germline CDR1 and CDR2 sequences are KGHSH and LQKENI. V lost 4 bases and J lost 3, with 13 bases in between. There are 15 residues in the CDR3. This chain links TRBV18 with TRBJ2-1; possibly TRBD1 for D (7 bases). The receptor was isolated from a human donor in a cohort sampled during active COVID-19. The specimen sequenced was peripheral blood. The CDR3 nucleotides are TGTGCCAGCTCACTCGATCAGGGGGGCTACAATGAGCAGTTCTTC. Translation: CASSLDQGGYNEQFF.